Described below is a single TCR beta chain sequence and its context. Its antigen is unidentified. The data were obtained in a study of cytomegalovirus exposure and HLA in healthy donors. Broader study findings: Being productive about 87% or about 30% of the time was typical of most TCR beta V segments in an earlier analysis. Cytomegalovirus association was listed for 170 or so TCR beta chains. Later analysis placed DRB1 highest and HLA-C lowest in TCR association rates, which differed by HLA locus.

Both 60 Vbeta primers and 13 Jbeta primers went into the PCR. The data were produced by immunoSEQ multiplex PCR, yet TCRdb's version contains in-frame clones alone and is incomplete. This table holds about 70,000 clones, roughly 70% found once. Whereas donors were nominally healthy upon sampling, unrecorded immune exposures were probable. The CDR3 is made up of 11 amino acids. The ends were cut back, 8 bases at V and 8 bases at J, with 12 bases in the middle. Germline V lookup: CDR1 MDHEN, CDR2 SYDVKM. The clonotype comes from a woman aged 25-40 years in good health and CMV-seronegative. Specimen: PBMCs. The rearrangement links TRBV28 to TRBJ1-2; no definite D call. CDR3 coding DNA: TGTGCCAGCTGTCAGTTCATAGGCTACACCTTC. Translating gives CASCQFIGYTF.